This T cell receptor (beta chain) stems from a study of T cells after yellow fever vaccination. TCRdb re-analysed the 5' RACE reads in MiXCR, keeping a single row per CDR3 protein. The table has some 350,000 distinct CDR3 sequences, approximately 4% seen once. This clonotype was picked up a small number of times. This CDR3 comprises 14 residues. With 8 bases clipped from V and 6 bases from J, the junction kept 8 bases outside the gene matches. The TCR was taken from a young man who received the YFV17D yellow fever vaccine. Sequenced material: PBMCs, taken 5 days after the yellow fever booster vaccination. V and J are TRBV12-3 or TRBV12-4 and TRBJ2-1; 9 bases are shared with TRBD2. The CDR3, as DNA: TGTGCCAGCCTCCGCGGGGGGGACAGCAATGAGCAGTTCTTC. This encodes CASLRGGDSNEQFF.